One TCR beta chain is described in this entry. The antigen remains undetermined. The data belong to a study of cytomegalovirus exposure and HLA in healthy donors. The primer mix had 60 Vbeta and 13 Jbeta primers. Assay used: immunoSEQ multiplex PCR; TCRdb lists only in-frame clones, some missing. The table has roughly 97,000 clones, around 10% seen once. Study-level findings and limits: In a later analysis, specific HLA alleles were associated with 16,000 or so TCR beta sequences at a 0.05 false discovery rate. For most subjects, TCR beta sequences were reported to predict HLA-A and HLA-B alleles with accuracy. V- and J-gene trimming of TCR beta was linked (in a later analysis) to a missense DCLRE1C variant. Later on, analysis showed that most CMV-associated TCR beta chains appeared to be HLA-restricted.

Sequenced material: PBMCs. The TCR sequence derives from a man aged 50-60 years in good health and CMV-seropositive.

The CDR3 sequence: CASSLVASGSGGNEQFF. The CDR3 DNA is TGTGCCAGCAGCTTAGTTGCTAGCGGGAGTGGAGGCAATGAGCAGTTCTTC. V is TRBV7-9 and J is TRBJ2-1; 10 bases are a match to TRBD2. The CDR3 spans 17 residues. Germline V gives CDR1 SEHNR, CDR2 FQNEAQ (reference sequence). The ends lost 1 base at V and 6 bases at J; junction bases unmatched: 9. The full variable domain, in which reference TRBV7-9 and TRBJ2-1 provide the parts outside the CDR3, is DTGVSQNPRHKITKRGQNVTFRCDPISEHNRLYWYRQTLGQGPEFLTYFQNEAQLEKSRLLSDRFSAERPKGSFSTLEIQRTEQGDSAMYLCASSLVASGSGGNEQFFGPGTRLTVL.